Listed below are T cell receptor beta chains from one sample, sequenced in a study of blood T cell repertoires in COVID-19. The protocol was immunoSEQ multiplex PCR, while the TCRdb copy is restricted to in-frame clones and leaves out a portion. Among about 130,000 clones listed, approximately 89% were seen once. The sequenced sample consisted of peripheral blood. These receptors were collected from a woman aged 60-70 years with acute or convalescent COVID-19. Both conserved end residues are part of each CDR3. A D gene is named only where the DNA matches it firmly. Not all rows give a size; the values are once, few, many and, for expanded clones, a class.

TRBJ1-5,TRBD1,TRBV6-5,NA,CASRTGNQPQHF,TGTGCCAGCAGGACAGGGAATCAGCCCCAGCATTTT
TRBJ1-1,NA,TRBV25-1,NA,CASSGTGRNTEAFF,TGTGCCAGCAGTGGAACAGGGAGGAACACTGAAGCTTTCTTT
TRBJ2-2,TRBD2,TRBV10-1,NA,CASSSGGGELFF,TGCGCCAGCAGCTCGGGAGGGGGGGAGCTGTTTTTT
TRBJ1-1,NA,TRBV28,NA,CASSLVPQQAFF,TGTGCCAGCAGCCTCGTCCCACAACAAGCTTTCTTT
TRBJ1-3,NA,TRBV28,NA,CASTQTGLSGNTIYF,TGTGCCAGCACCCAAACAGGGCTATCTGGAAACACCATATATTTT
TRBJ2-3,NA,TRBV6-6,NA,CASNPAGARGDTQYF,TGTGCCAGTAACCCGGCGGGGGCCCGCGGAGATACGCAGTATTTT
TRBJ2-1,TRBD2,TRBV9,NA,CASSLTSGYNEQFF,TGTGCCAGCAGTCTAACTAGCGGCTACAATGAGCAGTTCTTC
TRBJ1-1,NA,TRBV5-1,NA,CASSSSGSGLNTEAFF,TGCGCCAGCAGTTCCTCCGGGTCAGGGTTGAACACTGAAGCTTTCTTT
TRBJ1-6,NA,TRBV28,NA,CATTGGGVNSPLHF,TGTGCCACCACCGGGGGGGGAGTTAATTCACCCCTCCACTTT
TRBJ1-4,TRBD1,TRBV3-1/TRBV3-2,NA,CASSQGTGSRWLFF,TGTGCCAGCAGCCAAGGGACAGGGTCGAGATGGCTGTTTTTT
TRBJ1-5,NA,TRBV7-9,NA,CASRNRPPEGGHF,TGTGCCAGCAGAAACAGACCCCCGGAGGGAGGGCATTTT
TRBJ1-4,TRBD1,TRBV4-1,NA,CASSQDRTGVGEKLFF,TGCGCCAGCAGCCAAGACCGGACAGGGGTGGGTGAAAAACTGTTTTTT
TRBJ2-1,TRBD2,TRBV20-1,once,CSASRSSGRDEQFF,TGCAGTGCTAGTCGGTCTAGCGGGAGGGATGAGCAGTTCTTC
TRBJ1-3,NA,TRBV9,once,CASSGTESGNTIYF,TGTGCCAGCAGCGGGACAGAGTCTGGAAACACCATATATTTT
TRBJ2-3,NA,TRBV10-1,NA,CASRQGDTQYF,TGCGCCAGCAGGCAGGGAGATACGCAGTATTTT
TRBJ1-2,TRBD1,TRBV27,few,CASSLSNRDSANYGYTF,TGTGCCAGCAGTTTATCGAACAGGGACAGCGCAAACTATGGCTACACCTTC
TRBJ1-4,TRBD1,TRBV5-5,NA,CASSPGQLLEKLFF,TGTGCCAGCAGCCCGGGACAGCTACTTGAAAAACTGTTTTTT
TRBJ1-6,TRBD1,TRBV11-2,NA,CASSLVFGWTGLRSPLHF,TGTGCCAGCAGCTTAGTCTTCGGTTGGACAGGGCTACGGTCACCCCTCCACTTT
TRBJ1-1,TRBD1,TRBV29-1,NA,CSVDFRGHRTEAFF,TGCAGCGTTGACTTCAGGGGGCATAGGACTGAAGCTTTCTTT
TRBJ1-6,NA,TRBV6-5,NA,CASRLQGLWSPLHF,TGTGCCAGCAGACTACAGGGCCTCTGGTCACCCCTCCACTTT
TRBJ2-7,NA,TRBV2,once,CASSPGGGQGLYEQYF,TGTGCCAGCAGTCCGGGGGGGGGACAGGGCCTCTACGAGCAGTACTTC
TRBJ1-3,TRBD1,TRBV5-8,NA,CASSLQGAPGNTIYF,TGTGCCAGCAGCCTACAGGGGGCCCCTGGAAACACCATATATTTT
TRBJ2-1,TRBD2,TRBV11-3,once,CASSFGLAGVNEQFF,TGTGCCAGCAGCTTCGGACTAGCGGGAGTCAATGAGCAGTTCTTC
TRBJ2-3,NA,TRBV18,NA,CASSQGNAEGVTQYF,TGTGCCAGCTCACAAGGAAACGCGGAGGGTGTTACGCAGTATTTT